This T cell receptor beta chain emerged from a study of blood T cell repertoires in COVID-19. Study-level information: Italy, Spain and the United States were the sources of the convalescent and acute COVID-19 samples. PBMCs, B-cell-depleted T cells, or T cells were the source of the cDNA or gDNA that made up the material.

Study processing details: The assay estimated nucleated cells by amplifying reference gene primers. Sequencing was performed with immunoSEQ multiplex PCR; in TCRdb, only in-frame clones are kept and a portion is missing. The D gene and trimming were derived from the DNA, and the V and J assignments and clone size from that table. The data contain 70,000 to 90,000 clones, around 85% of them singletons. This CDR3 region has 15 residues. Germline V gene sequence: CDR1 SGHNT, CDR2 YYREEE (reference sequence). Trimming cost V 4 bases and J 6 bases, with 18 bases left between them. The chain links TRBV5-4 to TRBJ2-3, with a weak D call TRBD1 (6 bases). Sequencing used peripheral blood. This TCR came from a man in his fifties or sixties with COVID-19, enrolled during active disease. DNA of the CDR3: TGTGCCAGCAGCAGCCGACAGGCGCCCAGGGATACGCAGTATTTT. This sequence encodes CASSSRQAPRDTQYF.